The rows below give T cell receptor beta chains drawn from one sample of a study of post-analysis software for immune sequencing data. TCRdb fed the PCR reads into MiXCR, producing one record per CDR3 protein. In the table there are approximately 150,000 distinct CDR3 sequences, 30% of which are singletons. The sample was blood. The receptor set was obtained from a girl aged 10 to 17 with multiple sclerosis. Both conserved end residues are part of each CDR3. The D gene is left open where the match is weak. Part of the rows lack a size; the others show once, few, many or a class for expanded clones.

cdr3_nt: TGCAGCGTTGTGCATGCCTATGGCTACACCTTC
cdr3_aa: CSVVHAYGYTF
clone_size: NA
v_call: TRBV29-1
d_call: NA
j_call: TRBJ1-2

cdr3_nt: TGCGCCAGCAGCATGCCCGACGGGTACCAAGAGACCCAGTACTTC
cdr3_aa: CASSMPDGYQETQYF
clone_size: few
v_call: TRBV5-1
d_call: NA
j_call: TRBJ2-5

cdr3_nt: TGTGCCAGCAGCCGGCGGGAGACTAGCACAGATACGCAGTATTTT
cdr3_aa: CASSRRETSTDTQYF
clone_size: NA
v_call: TRBV3-1
d_call: TRBD2
j_call: TRBJ2-3

cdr3_nt: TGTGCCGGCAGAGATTCTACAGATCACGAGCAGTACTTC
cdr3_aa: CAGRDSTDHEQYF
clone_size: many
v_call: TRBV30
d_call: NA
j_call: TRBJ2-7

cdr3_nt: TGTGCCAGCAGCTTAGGCCCTGGGGGCGAGCAGTACTTC
cdr3_aa: CASSLGPGGEQYF
clone_size: NA
v_call: TRBV7-2
d_call: NA
j_call: TRBJ2-7

cdr3_nt: TGTGCCAGCAGTTTGATTGGGGACCTCGTGAGCTACACCTTC
cdr3_aa: CASSLIGDLVSYTF
clone_size: many
v_call: TRBV27
d_call: NA
j_call: TRBJ1-2

cdr3_nt: TGCGCCAGCAGCGAGGACTGGACGAGCTCCTACGAGCAGTACTTC
cdr3_aa: CASSEDWTSSYEQYF
clone_size: many
v_call: TRBV5-1
d_call: NA
j_call: TRBJ2-7

cdr3_nt: TGTGCCAGCGTTAACTGGGGCCTTTCGGGATATGGCTGCACCTTC
cdr3_aa: CASVNWGLSGYGCTF
clone_size: once
v_call: TRBV28
d_call: NA
j_call: TRBJ1-2

cdr3_nt: TGCGCCAGCAGCTTAAGAGGGACGGAAGAAAAACTGTTTTTT
cdr3_aa: CASSLRGTEEKLFF
clone_size: few
v_call: TRBV5-1
d_call: NA
j_call: TRBJ1-4

cdr3_nt: TGTGCCAGCAGCCCCAGCGGCGGGAACACAGATACGCAGTATTTT
cdr3_aa: CASSPSGGNTDTQYF
clone_size: many
v_call: TRBV7-9
d_call: NA
j_call: TRBJ2-3

cdr3_nt: TGTGCCAGCAGCCCTCCCTCCGGCGCCCCTTATGGCTACACCTTC
cdr3_aa: CASSPPSGAPYGYTF
clone_size: many
v_call: TRBV13
d_call: NA
j_call: TRBJ1-2

cdr3_nt: TGTGCCAGCAGCCGAACTCAAGCGGGAGGGCCAGATACGCAGTATTTT
cdr3_aa: CASSRTQAGGPDTQYF
clone_size: NA
v_call: TRBV3-1
d_call: TRBD2
j_call: TRBJ2-3

cdr3_nt: TGTGCCAGCAGCCCACCGGGACTGGATTACAATGAGCAGTTCTTC
cdr3_aa: CASSPPGLDYNEQFF
clone_size: many
v_call: TRBV7-9
d_call: NA
j_call: TRBJ2-1

cdr3_nt: TGCAGTGCTAGAGACGTCCGTACAGTTTGGGCTAACTATGGCTACACCTTC
cdr3_aa: CSARDVRTVWANYGYTF
clone_size: NA
v_call: TRBV20-1
d_call: NA
j_call: TRBJ1-2

cdr3_nt: TGCAGTGCTAGGGCGGAGTACGAGCAGTACTTC
cdr3_aa: CSARAEYEQYF
clone_size: NA
v_call: TRBV20-1
d_call: NA
j_call: TRBJ2-7

cdr3_nt: TGCGCCAGCAGCTTGGGGGGCCCAGCGCAAGGTAGCGGTGAGCAGTTCTTC
cdr3_aa: CASSLGGPAQGSGEQFF
clone_size: NA
v_call: TRBV5-1
d_call: NA
j_call: TRBJ2-1

cdr3_nt: TGTGCCAGCAGCCCCCGCGGCAGAAGTTCCTGCAATGAGCAGTTCTTC
cdr3_aa: CASSPRGRSSCNEQFF
clone_size: few
v_call: TRBV9
d_call: NA
j_call: TRBJ2-1

cdr3_nt: TGTGCCACCAGTTCCCCGAGGGGGGAAGGAGATACGCAGTATTTT
cdr3_aa: CATSSPRGEGDTQYF
clone_size: many
v_call: TRBV15
d_call: NA
j_call: TRBJ2-3

cdr3_nt: TGCGCCAGCAGCCAAGTCCGACTAGCGGGAGGATCATGTGAGCAGTTCTTC
cdr3_aa: CASSQVRLAGGSCEQFF
clone_size: many
v_call: TRBV4-1
d_call: TRBD2
j_call: TRBJ2-1

cdr3_nt: TGCAGTGCTTTCTCAAGAGGAGGGAACACAGATACGCAGTATTTT
cdr3_aa: CSAFSRGGNTDTQYF
clone_size: many
v_call: TRBV20-1
d_call: NA
j_call: TRBJ2-3

cdr3_nt: TGCGCCAGCAGCACCCGGACTAGCGGGATCTACGAGCAGTACTTC
cdr3_aa: CASSTRTSGIYEQYF
clone_size: NA
v_call: TRBV5-1
d_call: TRBD2
j_call: TRBJ2-7

cdr3_nt: TGTGCCATCAGCCCTAAACTAGCGGGAGCGTACGAGCAGTACTTC
cdr3_aa: CAISPKLAGAYEQYF
clone_size: many
v_call: TRBV10-3
d_call: TRBD2
j_call: TRBJ2-7

cdr3_nt: TGCAGTGCGCCACTAGCGGGGGGCCGTAGTGAGCAGTTCTTC
cdr3_aa: CSAPLAGGRSEQFF
clone_size: NA
v_call: TRBV20-1
d_call: TRBD2
j_call: TRBJ2-1

cdr3_nt: TGCGCCAGCAGCTTGGAGGGACAGGGTGGGACCACTGAAGCTTTCTTT
cdr3_aa: CASSLEGQGGTTEAFF
clone_size: NA
v_call: TRBV5-1
d_call: TRBD1
j_call: TRBJ1-1

cdr3_nt: TGTGCCAGCAGCTTGGCTAGGGGCCAGTGGGATGAGCAGTTCTTC
cdr3_aa: CASSLARGQWDEQFF
clone_size: many
v_call: TRBV5-6
d_call: NA
j_call: TRBJ2-1

cdr3_nt: TGTGCCTGCAGCTTGTGGGGCGGAGGTCTAGCGGGTAACTCCTACAATGAGCAGTTCTTC
cdr3_aa: CACSLWGGGLAGNSYNEQFF
clone_size: NA
v_call: TRBV7-3
d_call: TRBD2
j_call: TRBJ2-1

cdr3_nt: TGCGCCAGCAGCTCGAATTGGGGGGGCAATGAGCAGTTCTTC
cdr3_aa: CASSSNWGGNEQFF
clone_size: few
v_call: TRBV5-1
d_call: TRBD2
j_call: TRBJ2-1

cdr3_nt: TGCGCCAGCAGCTCCCAATATTCACCCGACACTGAAGCTTTCTTT
cdr3_aa: CASSSQYSPDTEAFF
clone_size: NA
v_call: TRBV5-1
d_call: NA
j_call: TRBJ1-1

cdr3_nt: TGTGCCAGCAGCTACGGAGGACAGGGAAACTATGGCTACACCTTC
cdr3_aa: CASSYGGQGNYGYTF
clone_size: many
v_call: TRBV7-8
d_call: TRBD1
j_call: TRBJ1-2

cdr3_nt: TGTGCCAGTACCGGGGGGCAGGGGATCGGCTACACCTTC
cdr3_aa: CASTGGQGIGYTF
clone_size: few
v_call: TRBV19
d_call: NA
j_call: TRBJ1-2

cdr3_nt: TGTGCCAGCGCGGGACAGCCACAGGAGACCCAGTACTTC
cdr3_aa: CASAGQPQETQYF
clone_size: many
v_call: TRBV18
d_call: NA
j_call: TRBJ2-5

cdr3_nt: TGCAGTGCTACTTATCCCGCAGGGTATAATTCACCCCTCCACTTT
cdr3_aa: CSATYPAGYNSPLHF
clone_size: NA
v_call: TRBV20-1
d_call: NA
j_call: TRBJ1-6

cdr3_nt: TGCGCCGGCAGCCTAGGGAAGACCTACGAGCAGTACTTC
cdr3_aa: CAGSLGKTYEQYF
clone_size: NA
v_call: TRBV4-1
d_call: NA
j_call: TRBJ2-7

cdr3_nt: TGCAGCGTAGTCCTGAGCACAGATACGCAGTATTTT
cdr3_aa: CSVVLSTDTQYF
clone_size: few
v_call: TRBV29-1
d_call: NA
j_call: TRBJ2-3